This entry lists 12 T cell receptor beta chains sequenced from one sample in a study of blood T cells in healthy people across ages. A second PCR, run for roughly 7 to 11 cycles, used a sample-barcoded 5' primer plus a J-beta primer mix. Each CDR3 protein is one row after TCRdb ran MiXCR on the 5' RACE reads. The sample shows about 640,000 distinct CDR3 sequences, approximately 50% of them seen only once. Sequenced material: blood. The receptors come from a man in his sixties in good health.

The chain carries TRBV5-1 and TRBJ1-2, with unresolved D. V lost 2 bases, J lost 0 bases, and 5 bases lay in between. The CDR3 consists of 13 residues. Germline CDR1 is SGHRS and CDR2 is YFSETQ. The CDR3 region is CASSFAANYGYTF. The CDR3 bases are TGCGCCAGCAGCTTCGCAGCTAACTATGGCTACACCTTC.

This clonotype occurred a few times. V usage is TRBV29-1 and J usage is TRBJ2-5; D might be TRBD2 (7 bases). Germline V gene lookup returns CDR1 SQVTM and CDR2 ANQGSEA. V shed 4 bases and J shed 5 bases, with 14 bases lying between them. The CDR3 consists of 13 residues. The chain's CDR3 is CSVGGGQAETQYF. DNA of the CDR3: TGCAGCGTTGGGGGGGGGCAAGCTGAGACCCAGTACTTC.

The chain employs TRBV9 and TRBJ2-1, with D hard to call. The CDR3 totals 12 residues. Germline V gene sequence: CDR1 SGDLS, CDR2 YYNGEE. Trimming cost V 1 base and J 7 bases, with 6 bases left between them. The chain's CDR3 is CASSVSDNEQFF. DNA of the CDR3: TGTGCCAGCAGCGTATCGGATAATGAGCAGTTCTTC.

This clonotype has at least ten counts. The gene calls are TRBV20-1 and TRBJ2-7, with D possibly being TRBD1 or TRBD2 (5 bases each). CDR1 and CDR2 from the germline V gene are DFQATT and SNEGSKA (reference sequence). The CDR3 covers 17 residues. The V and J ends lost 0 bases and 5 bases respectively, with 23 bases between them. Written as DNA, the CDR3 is TGCAGTGCTAGAGATGAGAGGGGCAGCCTCAAGGGCCACGAGCAGTACTTC. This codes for CSARDERGSLKGHEQYF.

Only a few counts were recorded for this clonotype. CDR3 sequence: CSAAPSGVKNIQYF. The CDR3 DNA sequence: TGCAGTGCTGCCCCTAGCGGGGTGAAAAACATTCAGTACTTC. The chain uses TRBV20-1 and TRBJ2-4; 9 positions agree with TRBD2. V shed 5 bases and J 4 bases; nucleotides not matched to a gene: 6. Germline assignment: CDR1 DFQATT and CDR2 SNEGSKA (reference sequence). This CDR3 is 14 amino acids long.

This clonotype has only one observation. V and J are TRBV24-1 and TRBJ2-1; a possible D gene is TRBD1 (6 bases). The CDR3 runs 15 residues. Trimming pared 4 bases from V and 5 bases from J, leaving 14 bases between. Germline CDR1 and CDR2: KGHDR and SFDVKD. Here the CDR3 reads CATSEQGRGHNEQFF. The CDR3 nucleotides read TGTGCCACCAGTGAACAGGGAAGGGGACACAATGAGCAGTTCTTC.

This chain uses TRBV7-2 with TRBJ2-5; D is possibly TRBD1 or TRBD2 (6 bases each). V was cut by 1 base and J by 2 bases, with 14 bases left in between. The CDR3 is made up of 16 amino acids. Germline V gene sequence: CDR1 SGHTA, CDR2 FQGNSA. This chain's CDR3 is CASSLDPGAGQETQYF. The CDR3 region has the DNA TGTGCCAGCAGCTTAGATCCGGGGGCTGGGCAAGAGACCCAGTACTTC.

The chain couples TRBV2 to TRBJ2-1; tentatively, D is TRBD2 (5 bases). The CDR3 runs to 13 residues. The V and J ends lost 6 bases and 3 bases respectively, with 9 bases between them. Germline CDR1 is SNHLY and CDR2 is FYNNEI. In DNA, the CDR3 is TGTGCCAGCAGCGGACTGGGCTACAATGAGCAGTTCTTC. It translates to CASSGLGYNEQFF.

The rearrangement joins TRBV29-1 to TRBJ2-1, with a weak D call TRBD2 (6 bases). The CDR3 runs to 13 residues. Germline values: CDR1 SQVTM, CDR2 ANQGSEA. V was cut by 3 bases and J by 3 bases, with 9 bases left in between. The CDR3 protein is CSVDMTSYNEQFF. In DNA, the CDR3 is TGCAGCGTTGACATGACTAGCTACAATGAGCAGTTCTTC.

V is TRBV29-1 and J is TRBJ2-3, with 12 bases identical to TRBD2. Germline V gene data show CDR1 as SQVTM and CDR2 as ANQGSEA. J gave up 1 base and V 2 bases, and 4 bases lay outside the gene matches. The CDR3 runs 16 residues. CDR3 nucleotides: TGCAGCGTTGAAAGGTGGACTAGCGGGGGCACAGATACGCAGTATTTT. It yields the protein CSVERWTSGGTDTQYF.

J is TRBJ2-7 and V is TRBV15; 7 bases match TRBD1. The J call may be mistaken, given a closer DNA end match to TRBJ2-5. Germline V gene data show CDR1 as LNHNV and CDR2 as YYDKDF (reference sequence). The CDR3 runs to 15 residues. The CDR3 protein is CATSRVGAPGGTQYF. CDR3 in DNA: TGTGCCACCAGCAGAGTGGGGGCTCCAGGGGGGACCCAGTACTTC.

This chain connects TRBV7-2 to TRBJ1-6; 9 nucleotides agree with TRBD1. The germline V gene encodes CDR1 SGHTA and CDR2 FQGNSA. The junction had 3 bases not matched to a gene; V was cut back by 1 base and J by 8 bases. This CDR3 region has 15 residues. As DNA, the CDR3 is TGTGCCAGCAGCTTAGTGGGGGACAGGGATTCACCCCTCCACTTT. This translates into CASSLVGDRDSPLHF.